This T cell receptor beta chain was profiled in a study of control samples from healthy donors and cancer patients. Repertoires were generated with immunoSEQ multiplex PCR, while TCRdb's copy carries only in-frame clones and drops some. The sample lists some 120,000 clones, about 95% occurring once. V gave up 4 bases and J gave up 0 bases, with 12 bases separating them. Germline values: CDR1 KGHDR, CDR2 SFDVKD. This CDR3 contains 16 residues. The chain is built from TRBV24-1 and TRBJ1-5, with D possibly TRBD1 on 6 matching bases. The receptor comes from a man aged 30-40 years in good health. Sequenced: blood. The CDR3 is CATSDSTGYSNQPQHF. The CDR3 DNA reads TGTGCCACCAGTGACTCGACAGGCTATAGCAATCAGCCCCAGCATTTT.